One and the same sample provided the 28 T cell receptor beta chains below, sequenced in a study of vaccination effects on CD4 cells after COVID-19. The antigens these receptors bind are not known. Repertoires were generated with immunoSEQ multiplex PCR, while TCRdb's copy carries only in-frame clones and drops some. The sample records tens of thousands of clones, less than 80% being singletons. The ViraFEST assay expanded antigen-specific CD4+ T cells with viral peptide pools before sequencing. Culture proceeded for approximately 9 days, and CD4+ T cells were then isolated. As their vaccination, participants received two doses of either BNT162b2 or mRNA-1273. Sequenced material: CD4+ T cells from PBMCs cultured with HCoV-229E spike peptides, taken after COVID-19 vaccination. The origin of the receptors is a human donor who received a COVID-19 vaccine.

This chain joins TRBV9 and TRBJ2-5; TRBD2 matches 8 bases. The CDR3 contains 18 residues. The trim removed 2 bases at V and 3 bases at J, leaving 15 bases unmatched. CDR1 and CDR2 (germline): SGDLS, YYNGEE. The CDR3 DNA reads TGTGCCAGCAGCGTTGGGATAGCGGGGTATCAAGCAGAAGAGACCCAGTACTTC. This encodes CASSVGIAGYQAEETQYF.

CDR3 protein: CAISGQGWKTQYF. In DNA, the CDR3 is TGTGCCATCAGCGGACAGGGATGGAAGACCCAGTACTTC. The chain carries TRBV10-3 and TRBJ2-5; 8 nucleotides line up with TRBD1. With V trimmed by 6 bases and J by 6 bases, 6 bases remained unmatched. Germline V lookup: CDR1 ENHRY, CDR2 SYGVKD. This CDR3 comprises 13 residues.

The chain joins TRBV6-5 to TRBJ2-7, with 7 positions matching TRBD1. V lost 4 bases to trimming and J lost 6 bases; unmatched junction nucleotides: 9. The CDR3 sequence is 14 residues long. CDR1 and CDR2 from the germline V gene are MNHEY and SVGAGI. This CDR3 is CASSFDRVAGEQYV. CDR3 sequence (DNA): TGTGCCAGCAGTTTTGACAGGGTGGCAGGCGAGCAGTACGTC.

This sequence joins TRBV24-1 and TRBJ2-3; 8 bases fit TRBD2. The junction had 8 bases not matched to a gene; V was cut back by 1 base and J by 6 bases. This CDR3 is built from 16 residues. The germline CDR1 and CDR2 sequences are KGHDR and SFDVKD. The CDR3 region is CATSDFGSGGSDTQYF. The CDR3 bases are TGTGCCACCAGTGATTTTGGGAGCGGGGGTTCGGATACGCAGTATTTT.

This clone was seen a few times. The gene calls are TRBV6-6 and TRBJ1-1; D ambiguous. The CDR3 contains 9 residues. Germline V lookup: CDR1 MNHNY, CDR2 SVGAGI (reference sequence). V shed 8 bases and J shed 4 bases, with 2 bases lying between them. CDR3 sequence: CASSTEAFF. CDR3 nucleotide sequence: TGTGCCAGCTCCACTGAAGCTTTCTTT.

This chain connects TRBV7-3 to TRBJ2-2; a weak D match, TRBD2 (5 bases). CDR1 is SGHTA and CDR2 is FQGTGA in the germline V gene. V lost 4 bases and J lost 3, with 6 bases in between. This CDR3 region has 13 residues. DNA of the CDR3: TGTGCCAGCAGCTCGGGATACACCGGGGAGCTGTTTTTT. It is translated as CASSSGYTGELFF. Full variable domain (rest looked up from reference TRBV7-3 and TRBJ2-2): GAGVSQTPSNKVTEKGKYVELRCDPISGHTALYWYRQSLGQGPEFLIYFQGTGAADDSGLPNDRFFAVRPEGSVSTLKIQRTERGDSAVYLCASSSGYTGELFFGEGSRLTVL.

The chain is built from TRBV7-3 and TRBJ2-6, with D perhaps given as TRBD1 or TRBD2 (5 bases each). This CDR3 region has 17 residues. CDR1 SGHTA and CDR2 FQGTGA come from the germline V gene. V lost 3 bases to trimming and J lost 0 bases, with 12 bases between them. CDR3 coding DNA: TGTGCCAGCAGCTTCCCGGGGCCCGCCTCTGGGGCCAACGTCCTGACTTTC. This translates into CASSFPGPASGANVLTF. Looking up the rest from reference TRBV7-3 and TRBJ2-6 gives the full variable domain: GAGVSQTPSNKVTEKGKYVELRCDPISGHTALYWYRQSLGQGPEFLIYFQGTGAADDSGLPNDRFFAVRPEGSVSTLKIQRTERGDSAVYLCASSFPGPASGANVLTFGAGSRLTVL.

The V gene is TRBV24-1, the J gene TRBJ1-1, with 8 bases identical to TRBD1. The trim removed 2 bases at V and 9 bases at J, leaving 4 bases unmatched. This CDR3 has 13 residues. Germline values: CDR1 KGHDR, CDR2 SFDVKD. The CDR3 nucleotides are TGTGCCACCAGTGATTCGGGGACAGGCCAAGCTTTCTTT. Its translation: CATSDSGTGQAFF.

This chain connects TRBV3-1 (or the pseudogene TRBV3-2) to TRBJ1-4; 9 positions agree with TRBD1. The CDR3 loop spans 15 amino acids. Looked up from germline, CDR1 is LGHDT and CDR2 is YNNKEL (reference sequence). The junction had 1 base not matched to a gene; V was cut back by 3 bases and J by 2 bases. CDR3 protein: CASSHTGGTNEKLFF. The CDR3 DNA reads TGTGCCAGCAGCCACACAGGGGGCACTAATGAAAAACTGTTTTTT.

This chain links TRBV5-1 with TRBJ1-2; TRBD1 agrees at 7 bases. Per the germline V gene, CDR1 is SGHRS and CDR2 is YFSETQ. The junction had 7 bases not matched to a gene; V was cut back by 4 bases and J by 7 bases. The CDR3 loop spans 13 amino acids. The CDR3 reads CASSGDRDRGYTF. The CDR3 DNA reads TGCGCCAGCAGCGGAGACAGGGATCGTGGCTACACCTTC.

The chain is built from TRBV7-2 and TRBJ2-1, with 7 bases identical to TRBD1. Germline V gene sequence: CDR1 SGHTA, CDR2 FQGNSA. The J segment lost 0 bases and the V segment lost 4 bases, leaving 3 bases of the junction unmatched. CDR3 size: 15 residues. CDR3 sequence reads: CASSSGQRSYNEQFF. The CDR3 nucleotides are TGTGCCAGCAGCTCGGGACAGCGCTCCTACAATGAGCAGTTCTTC. Based on the CDR3 plus reference TRBV7-2 and TRBJ2-1, the full variable domain is GAGVSQSPSNKVTEKGKDVELRCDPISGHTALYWYRQSLGQGLEFLIYFQGNSAPDKSGLPSDRFSAERTGGSVSTLTIQRTQQEDSAVYLCASSSGQRSYNEQFFGPGTRLTVL.

J is TRBJ1-3 and V is TRBV19, with 7 bases matching TRBD1. The CDR3 is made up of 15 amino acids. V lost 7 bases to trimming and J lost 4 bases; unmatched junction nucleotides: 10. The V gene's germline CDR1 is LNHDA and CDR2 SQIVND (reference sequence). The CDR3 nucleotides read TGTGCCAGTACCGGCGACAGGGTCGCCGGAAACACCATATATTTT. This gives the protein CASTGDRVAGNTIYF. Combining the CDR3 with reference TRBV19 and TRBJ1-3 gives the whole variable domain DGGITQSPKYLFRKEGQNVTLSCEQNLNHDAMYWYRQDPGQGLRLIYYSQIVNDFQKGDIAEGYSVSREKKESFPLTVTSAQKNPTAFYLCASTGDRVAGNTIYFGEGSWLTVV.

The CDR3 region is CASSPGGFSYNEQFF. The DNA of the CDR3 is TGTGCCAGCTCACCAGGGGGGTTCTCCTACAATGAGCAGTTCTTC. The rearrangement links TRBV18 to TRBJ2-1; D perhaps matches TRBD2 (6 bases). The CDR3 has 15 amino acids. The V end lost 2 bases, the J end lost 0 bases, and 8 bases lay between the germline ends. Germline lookup yields CDR1 KGHSH and CDR2 LQKENI.

CDR3 coding DNA: TGTGCCAGTAGTATGTCTCGCTTGACCAATCAGCCCCAGCATTTT. Translated: CASSMSRLTNQPQHF. The J gene is TRBJ1-5, the V gene TRBV19; D gene unclear. Germline-derived CDR1 and CDR2 are LNHDA and SQIVND (reference sequence). CDR3 length equals 15 residues. Trimming took 3 bases from V and 3 from J, leaving 12 bases between them.

The chain uses TRBV4-1 and TRBJ1-2; no firm D call. The CDR3 runs 12 residues. Germline V CDR1 and CDR2: MGHRA, YSYEKL. V was pared by 0 bases and J by 7 bases, with 6 bases between. Written as DNA, the CDR3 is TGCGCCAGCAGCCAAGAAGGACGTGGCTACACCTTC. Amino acids: CASSQEGRGYTF.

The chain recombines TRBV15 with TRBJ2-5; D is perhaps TRBD2 (6 bases). Trimming removed 1 base at V and 4 bases at J, with 22 bases between. The V gene's germline CDR1 is LNHNV and CDR2 YYDKDF (reference sequence). This CDR3 spans 18 amino acids. This chain's CDR3 is CATSRGRRGLMKGETQYF. For the CDR3, the DNA is TGTGCCACCAGCAGAGGGCGGCGGGGTTTGATGAAGGGAGAGACCCAGTACTTC.

The chain carries TRBV27 and TRBJ1-2; TRBD1 matches at 9 bases. The CDR3 loop spans 13 amino acids. Losses at the gene ends were 5 bases for V and 13 bases for J; bases not matched to a gene: 11. Germline assignment: CDR1 MNHEY and CDR2 SMNVEV (reference sequence). DNA for the CDR3: TGTGCCAGCAGTCCGGGACAGGGAGTCGTATCCACCTTC. This codes for CASSPGQGVVSTF.

The chain combines TRBV19 with TRBJ1-4; TRBD1 is a possible D gene (5 bases). The germline V gene has CDR1 LNHDA and CDR2 SQIVND (reference sequence). This CDR3 comprises 14 residues. V lost 6 bases, J lost 3 bases, and 11 bases lay in between. The CDR3 DNA reads as TGTGCCAGTAGAGAAGGGACGGCTAATGAAAAACTGTTTTTT. Translated: CASREGTANEKLFF.

V gene TRBV5-6 combines with J gene TRBJ2-3; D possibly corresponds to TRBD1 (6 bases). The CDR3 consists of 14 residues. The germline gives CDR1 SGHDT, CDR2 YYEEEE. V was pared by 0 bases and J by 4 bases, with 9 bases between. CDR3: CASSLARGSDTQYF. The CDR3 nucleotides are TGTGCCAGCAGCTTGGCCAGGGGCTCAGATACGCAGTATTTT.

The J gene is TRBJ1-1, the V gene TRBV3-1 (or the pseudogene TRBV3-2), with D possibly TRBD1 on 5 matching bases. There are 14 residues in the CDR3. CDR1 LGHDT and CDR2 YNNKEL come from the germline V gene (reference sequence). Trimming cost V 4 bases and J 5 bases, with 14 bases left between them. The CDR3: CASSLPGLGTEAFF. The DNA of the CDR3 is TGTGCCAGCAGCCTTCCGGGACTCGGTACTGAAGCTTTCTTT.

V usage is TRBV3-1 (or the pseudogene TRBV3-2) and J usage is TRBJ2-5; D remains ambiguous. CDR1 is LGHDT, CDR2 YNNKEL, per germline (reference sequence). This CDR3 is 14 amino acids long. V lost 3 bases, J lost 1 base, and 9 bases lay in between. The CDR3 spells CASSQHRVQETQYF. The CDR3 nucleotides are TGTGCCAGCAGCCAGCACCGGGTCCAAGAGACCCAGTACTTC.

This chain's CDR3 is CASSITAFSGNEKLFF. The DNA for the CDR3 is TGTGCCAGCAGCATAACCGCCTTCTCTGGTAATGAAAAACTGTTTTTT. The genes are TRBV5-5 and TRBJ1-4, with D uncertain. Germline values: CDR1 SGHKS, CDR2 YYEKEE (reference sequence). The CDR3 consists of 16 residues. Trimming left V 4 bases short and J 4 bases short, with 17 bases between.

V is TRBV7-9 and J is TRBJ1-1, with D perhaps matching TRBD1 (6 bases). CDR3 length: 13 residues. V was shortened by 5 bases and J by 8 bases, with 15 bases between the two germline ends. Germline CDR1 reads SEHNR; CDR2 reads FQNEAQ (reference sequence). CDR3 nucleotides: TGTGCCAGCAGCCGGTCAGGGGTCCAGGAAGCTTTCTTT. It yields the protein CASSRSGVQEAFF.

The chain carries TRBV18 and TRBJ1-6; D gene ambiguous. The CDR3 sequence is 16 residues long. The germline V gene has CDR1 KGHSH and CDR2 LQKENI. Trimming cost V 3 bases and J 7 bases, with 16 bases left between them. The CDR3 coding sequence is TGTGCCAGCTCACCCTACTCCGCAATCGGGAATTCACCCCTCCACTTT. Translating it yields CASSPYSAIGNSPLHF. Supplemented by reference TRBV18 and TRBJ1-6, the full variable domain reads NAGVMQNPRHLVRRRGQEARLRCSPMKGHSHVYWYRQLPEEGLKFMVYLQKENIIDESGMPKERFSAEFPKEGPSILRIQQVVRGDSAAYFCASSPYSAIGNSPLHFGNGTRLTVT.

V is TRBV6-4 and J is TRBJ2-6; D is unresolved. Trimming removed 6 bases from V and 0 bases from J, with 9 bases in between. The CDR3 length is 15 residues. Germline V gives CDR1 MRHNA, CDR2 SNTAGT. The CDR3, as DNA: TGTGCCAGCAGAAGCGCGAGCTCTGGGGCCAACGTCCTGACTTTC. Protein: CASRSASSGANVLTF.

V and J are TRBV24-1 and TRBJ1-1, with no clear D. V was trimmed by 0 bases and J by 1 base, leaving 14 bases between them. CDR1 is KGHDR and CDR2 is SFDVKD in the germline V gene. This CDR3 is 17 amino acids long. The CDR3 sequence: CATSDLLFRGENTEAFF. In DNA form, the CDR3 reads TGTGCCACCAGTGATTTGTTGTTCCGGGGAGAGAACACTGAAGCTTTCTTT.

The genes are TRBV18 and TRBJ2-1, with TRBD2 as a possible D gene (7 bases). Germline-derived CDR1 and CDR2 are KGHSH and LQKENI. The ends were cut back, 0 bases at V and 5 bases at J, with 11 bases in the middle. CDR3 length: 15 residues. The CDR3 region is CASSPPGGADNEQFF. Written as DNA, the CDR3 is TGTGCCAGCTCACCACCGGGGGGGGCGGACAATGAGCAGTTCTTC.

This clone turned up a few times. This chain uses TRBV27 with TRBJ2-7; tentatively, D is TRBD1 or TRBD2 (5 bases each). Germline lookup yields CDR1 MNHEY and CDR2 SMNVEV (reference sequence). This CDR3 has 16 amino acids. V was trimmed by 2 bases and J by 2 bases, leaving 16 bases between them. The CDR3 region has the DNA TGTGCCAGCAGTTTACCCGGGACGGACGGGACCTACGAGCAGTACGTC. Translating it yields CASSLPGTDGTYEQYV.